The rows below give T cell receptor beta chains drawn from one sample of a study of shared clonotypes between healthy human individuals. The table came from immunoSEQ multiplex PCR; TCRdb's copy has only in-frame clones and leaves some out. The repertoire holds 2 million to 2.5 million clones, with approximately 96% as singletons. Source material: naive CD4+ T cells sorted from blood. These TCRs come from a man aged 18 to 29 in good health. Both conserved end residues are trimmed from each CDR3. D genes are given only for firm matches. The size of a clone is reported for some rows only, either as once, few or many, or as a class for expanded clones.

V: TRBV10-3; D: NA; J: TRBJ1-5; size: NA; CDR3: AISDDGSQPQH
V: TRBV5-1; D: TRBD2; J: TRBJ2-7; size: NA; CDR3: ASSLAGTSGGAYEQY
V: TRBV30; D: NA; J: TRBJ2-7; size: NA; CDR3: AWSVQAHYEQY
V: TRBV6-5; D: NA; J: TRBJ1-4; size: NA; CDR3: ASSSTLGEKLF
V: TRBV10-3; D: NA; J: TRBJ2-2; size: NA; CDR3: AISEGLSTGELF
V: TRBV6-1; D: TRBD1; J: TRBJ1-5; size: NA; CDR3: ASSLGQVSNQPQH
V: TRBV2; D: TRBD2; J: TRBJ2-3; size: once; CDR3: ASNRVAGGPRPTDTQY
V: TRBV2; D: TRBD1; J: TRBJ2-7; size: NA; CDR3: ASRRTGVGYEQY
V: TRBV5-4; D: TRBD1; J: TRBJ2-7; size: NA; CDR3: ASSTDRGPYEQY
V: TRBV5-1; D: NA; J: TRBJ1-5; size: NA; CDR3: ASSLRGDSNQPQH
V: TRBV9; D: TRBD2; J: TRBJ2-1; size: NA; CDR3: ASSSPTSGIYNEQF
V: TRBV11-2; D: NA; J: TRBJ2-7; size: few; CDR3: ASSPGYEQY
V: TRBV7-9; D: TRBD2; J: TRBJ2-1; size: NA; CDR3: ASSLEGLAGVEQF
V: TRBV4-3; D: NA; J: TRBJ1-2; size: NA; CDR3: ASSQDAAGFYGYT
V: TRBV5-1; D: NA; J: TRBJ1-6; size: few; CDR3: ASSFQALPNSPLH
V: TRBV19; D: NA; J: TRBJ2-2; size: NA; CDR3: ALTTVGRGTNTGELF
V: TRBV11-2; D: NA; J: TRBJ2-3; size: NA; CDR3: ASSSGTPPA
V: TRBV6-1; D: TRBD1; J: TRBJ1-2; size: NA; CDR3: ASRATGSNYGYT
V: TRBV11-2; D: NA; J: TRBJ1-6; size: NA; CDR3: ASSLSQGMNSPLH
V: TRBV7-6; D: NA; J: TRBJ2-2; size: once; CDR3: ASSLVRNQNTGELF
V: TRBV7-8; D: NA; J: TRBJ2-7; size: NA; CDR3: ASSSDYEQY
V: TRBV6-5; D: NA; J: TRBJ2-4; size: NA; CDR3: ASSRGGQGRNIQY
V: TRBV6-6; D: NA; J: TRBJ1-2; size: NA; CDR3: ASSYPEGLLT
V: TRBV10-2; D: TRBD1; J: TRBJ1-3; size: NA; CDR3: ASRDSIGDTIY
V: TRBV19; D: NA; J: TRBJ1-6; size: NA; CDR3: ASSMLTAPGNSPLH
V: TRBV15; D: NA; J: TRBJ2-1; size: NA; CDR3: ATSTKGLSYNEQF
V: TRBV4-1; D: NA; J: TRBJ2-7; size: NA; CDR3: ASSQDLGGTAYEQY
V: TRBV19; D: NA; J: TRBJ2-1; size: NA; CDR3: ASSIKEGTYNEQF
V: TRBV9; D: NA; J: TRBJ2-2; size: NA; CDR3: ASSGTTGNTGELF
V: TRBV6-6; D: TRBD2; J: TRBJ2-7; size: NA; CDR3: ASSKTSVHEQY
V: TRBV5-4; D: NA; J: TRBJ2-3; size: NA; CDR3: ASSSDSIADTQY
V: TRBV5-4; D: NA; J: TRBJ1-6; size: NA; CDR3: ASSHRQLTNSPLH
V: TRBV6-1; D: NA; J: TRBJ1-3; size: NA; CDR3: ASTTLLAGNTIY
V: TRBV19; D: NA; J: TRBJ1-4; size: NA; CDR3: ASSIRVRSEKLF
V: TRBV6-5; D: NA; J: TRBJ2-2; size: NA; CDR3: ASSRMALGTGELF
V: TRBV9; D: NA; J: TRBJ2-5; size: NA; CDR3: ASSVGPGGIGRETQY
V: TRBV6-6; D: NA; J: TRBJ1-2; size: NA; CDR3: ASSYTGDYGYT
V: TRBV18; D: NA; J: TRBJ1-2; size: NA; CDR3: ASSPPIGSGGYT
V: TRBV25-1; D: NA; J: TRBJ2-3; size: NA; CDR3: ASSVGERQVIGDTQY
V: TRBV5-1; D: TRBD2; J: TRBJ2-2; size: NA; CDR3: ASSSHPGGYSNTGELF
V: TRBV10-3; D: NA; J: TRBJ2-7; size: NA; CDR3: AIGPDDRSEQY
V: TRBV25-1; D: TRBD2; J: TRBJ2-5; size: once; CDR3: ASSEYGAGGEY
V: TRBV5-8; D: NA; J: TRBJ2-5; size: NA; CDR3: ASSRFDWTSQETQY
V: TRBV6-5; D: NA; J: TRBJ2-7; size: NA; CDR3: ASSYTPSYEQY
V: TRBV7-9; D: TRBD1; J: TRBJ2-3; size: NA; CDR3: ASSTSGTASRNTQY
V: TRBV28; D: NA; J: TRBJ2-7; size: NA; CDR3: ASSLTDGSYEQY
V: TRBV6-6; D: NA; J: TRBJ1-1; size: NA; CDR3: ASSYGLVVNTEAF
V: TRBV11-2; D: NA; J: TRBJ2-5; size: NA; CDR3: ASSLVGGETQY
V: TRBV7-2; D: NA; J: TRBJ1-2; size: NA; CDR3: ASSFNFGGHEGYT
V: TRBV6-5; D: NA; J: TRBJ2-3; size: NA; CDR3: ASRGAMIGTQY
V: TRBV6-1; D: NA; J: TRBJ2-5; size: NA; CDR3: ASSEAGGRETQY
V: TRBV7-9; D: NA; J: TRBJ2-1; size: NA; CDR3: ASSPPRGPPYNEQF
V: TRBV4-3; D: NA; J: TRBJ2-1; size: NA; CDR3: ASSQVWGDPYNEQF